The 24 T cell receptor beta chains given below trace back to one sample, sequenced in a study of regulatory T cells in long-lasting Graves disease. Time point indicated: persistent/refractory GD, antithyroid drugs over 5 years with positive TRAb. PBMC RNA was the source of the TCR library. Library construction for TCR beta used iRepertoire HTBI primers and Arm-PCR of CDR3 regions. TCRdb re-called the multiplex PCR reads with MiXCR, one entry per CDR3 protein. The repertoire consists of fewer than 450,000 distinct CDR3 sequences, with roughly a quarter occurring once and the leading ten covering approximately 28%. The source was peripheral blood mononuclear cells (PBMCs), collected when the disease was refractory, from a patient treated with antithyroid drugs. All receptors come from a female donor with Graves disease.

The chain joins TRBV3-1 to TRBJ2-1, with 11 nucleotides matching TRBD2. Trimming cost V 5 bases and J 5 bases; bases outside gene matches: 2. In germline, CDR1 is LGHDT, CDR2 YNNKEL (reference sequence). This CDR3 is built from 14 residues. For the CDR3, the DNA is TGTGCCAGCAGCAATAGCGGGAGGGACAATGAGCAGTTCTTC. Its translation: CASSNSGRDNEQFF.

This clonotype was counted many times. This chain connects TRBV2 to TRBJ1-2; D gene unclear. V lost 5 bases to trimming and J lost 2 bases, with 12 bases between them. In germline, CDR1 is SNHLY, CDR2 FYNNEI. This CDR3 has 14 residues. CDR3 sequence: CASSRMDRNYGYTF. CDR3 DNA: TGTGCCAGCAGTCGAATGGACCGCAACTATGGCTACACCTTC. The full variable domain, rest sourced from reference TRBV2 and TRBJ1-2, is EPEVTQTPSHQVTQMGQEVILRCVPISNHLYFYWYRQILGQKVEFLVSFYNNEISEKSEIFDDQFSVERPDGSNFTLKIRSTKLEDSAMYFCASSRMDRNYGYTFGSGTRLTVV.

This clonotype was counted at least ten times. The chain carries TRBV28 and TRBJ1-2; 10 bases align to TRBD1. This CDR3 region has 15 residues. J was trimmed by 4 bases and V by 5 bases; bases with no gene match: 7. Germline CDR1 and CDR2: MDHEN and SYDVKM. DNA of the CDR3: TGTGCCAGCAGTACCGGGACAGGGGCGAGCTATGGCTACACCTTC. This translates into CASSTGTGASYGYTF.

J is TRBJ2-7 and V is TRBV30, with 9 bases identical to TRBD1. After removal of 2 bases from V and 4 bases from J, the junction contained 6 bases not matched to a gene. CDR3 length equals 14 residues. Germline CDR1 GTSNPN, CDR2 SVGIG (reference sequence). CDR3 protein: CAWSHGTGLYEQYF. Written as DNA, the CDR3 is TGTGCCTGGAGTCACGGGACAGGGTTGTACGAGCAGTACTTC. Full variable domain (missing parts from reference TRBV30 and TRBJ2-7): SQTIHQWPATLVQPVGSPLSLECTVEGTSNPNLYWYRQAAGRGLQLLFYSVGIGQISSEVPQNLSASRPQDRQFILSSKKLLLSDSGFYLCAWSHGTGLYEQYFGPGTRLTVT.

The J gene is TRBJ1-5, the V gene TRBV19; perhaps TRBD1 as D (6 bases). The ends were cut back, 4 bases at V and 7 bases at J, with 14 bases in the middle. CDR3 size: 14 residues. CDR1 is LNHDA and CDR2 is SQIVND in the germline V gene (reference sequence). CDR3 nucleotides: TGTGCCAGTAGTACCCCAATGAGGGGGCAGCCCCAGCATTTT. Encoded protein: CASSTPMRGQPQHF.

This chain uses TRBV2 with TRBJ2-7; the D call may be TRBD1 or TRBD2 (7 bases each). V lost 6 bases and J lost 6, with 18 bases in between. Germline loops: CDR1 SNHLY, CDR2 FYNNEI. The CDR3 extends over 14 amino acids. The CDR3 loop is CASREGGGGFEQYF. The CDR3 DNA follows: TGTGCCAGCAGGGAGGGAGGGGGCGGATTCGAGCAGTACTTC.

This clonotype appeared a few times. Written as DNA, the CDR3 is TGTGCCAGCAGTTCATCCAGGGGCAATCAGCCCCAGCATTTT. It specifies CASSSSRGNQPQHF. The chain is built from TRBV6-2 or TRBV6-3 and TRBJ1-5, with D maybe TRBD1 (5 bases). V was trimmed by 4 bases and J by 2 bases, leaving 9 bases between them. Germline V CDR1 and CDR2: MNHEY, SVGEGT. The CDR3 is 14 residues long.

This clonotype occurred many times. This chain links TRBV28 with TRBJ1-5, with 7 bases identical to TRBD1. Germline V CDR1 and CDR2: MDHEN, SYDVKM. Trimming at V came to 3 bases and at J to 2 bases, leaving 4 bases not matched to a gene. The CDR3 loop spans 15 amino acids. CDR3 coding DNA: TGTGCCAGCAGTTTCGAGGGGGCCGGCAATCAGCCCCAGCATTTT. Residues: CASSFEGAGNQPQHF.

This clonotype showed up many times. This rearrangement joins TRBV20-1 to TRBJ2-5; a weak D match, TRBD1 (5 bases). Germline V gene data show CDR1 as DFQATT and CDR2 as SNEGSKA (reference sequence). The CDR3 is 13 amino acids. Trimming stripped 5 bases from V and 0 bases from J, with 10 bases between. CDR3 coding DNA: TGCAGTGCTGTAGGGGCCAACCAAGAGACCCAGTACTTC. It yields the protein CSAVGANQETQYF.

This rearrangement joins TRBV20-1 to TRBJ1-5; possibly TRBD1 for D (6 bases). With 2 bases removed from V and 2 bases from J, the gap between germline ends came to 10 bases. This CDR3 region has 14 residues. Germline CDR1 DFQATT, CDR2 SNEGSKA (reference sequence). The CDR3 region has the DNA TGCAGTGCTAGAAGGACAGCGGGCAATCAGCCCCAGCATTTT. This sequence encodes CSARRTAGNQPQHF.

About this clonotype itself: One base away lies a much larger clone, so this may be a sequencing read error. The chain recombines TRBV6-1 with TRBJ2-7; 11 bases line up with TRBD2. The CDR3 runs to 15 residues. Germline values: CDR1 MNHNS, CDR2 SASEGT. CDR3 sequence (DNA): TGTGCCAGCAGCCCGCTAGCGGGAGGAACCTACGGGCAGTACTTC. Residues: CASSPLAGGTYGQYF.

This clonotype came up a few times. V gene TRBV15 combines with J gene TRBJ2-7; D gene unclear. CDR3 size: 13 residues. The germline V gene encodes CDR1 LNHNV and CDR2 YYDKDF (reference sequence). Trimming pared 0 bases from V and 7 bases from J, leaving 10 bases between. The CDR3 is CATSRDGIWEQYF. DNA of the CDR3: TGTGCCACCAGCAGAGATGGGATATGGGAGCAGTACTTC.

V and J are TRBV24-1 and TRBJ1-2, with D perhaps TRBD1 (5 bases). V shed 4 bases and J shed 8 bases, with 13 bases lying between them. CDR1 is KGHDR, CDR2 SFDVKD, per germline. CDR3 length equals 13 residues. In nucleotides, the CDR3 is TGTGCCACCAGTGACCCGGGACGACCCGGCTACACCTTC. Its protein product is CATSDPGRPGYTF.

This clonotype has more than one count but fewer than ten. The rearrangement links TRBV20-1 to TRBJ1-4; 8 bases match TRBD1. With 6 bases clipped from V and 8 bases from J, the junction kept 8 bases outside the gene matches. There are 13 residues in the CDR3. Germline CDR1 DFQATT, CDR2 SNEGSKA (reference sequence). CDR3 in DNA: TGCAGTGCCCGTGACAGGGGTTACGAAAAACTGTTTTTT. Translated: CSARDRGYEKLFF.

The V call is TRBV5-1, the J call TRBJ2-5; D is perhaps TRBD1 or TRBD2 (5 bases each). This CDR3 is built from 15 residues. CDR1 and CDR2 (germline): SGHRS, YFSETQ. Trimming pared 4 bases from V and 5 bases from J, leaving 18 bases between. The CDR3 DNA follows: TGCGCCAGCAGCCAGAGGGACCAAGGAAGGGAGACCCAGTACTTC. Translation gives CASSQRDQGRETQYF.

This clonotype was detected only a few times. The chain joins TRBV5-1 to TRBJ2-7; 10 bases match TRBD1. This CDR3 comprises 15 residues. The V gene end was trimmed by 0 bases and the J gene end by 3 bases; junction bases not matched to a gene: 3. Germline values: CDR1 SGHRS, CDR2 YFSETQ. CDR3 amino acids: CASSLGGQGNYEQYF. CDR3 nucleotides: TGCGCCAGCAGCTTGGGGGGACAGGGGAACTACGAGCAGTACTTC.

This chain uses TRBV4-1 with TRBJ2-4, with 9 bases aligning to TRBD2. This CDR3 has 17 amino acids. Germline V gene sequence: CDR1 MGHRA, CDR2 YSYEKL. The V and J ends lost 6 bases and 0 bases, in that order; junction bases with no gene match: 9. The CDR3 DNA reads TGCGCCAGCAGGCCACTGACTAGCGGAGCAGCCAAAAACATTCAGTACTTC. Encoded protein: CASRPLTSGAAKNIQYF.

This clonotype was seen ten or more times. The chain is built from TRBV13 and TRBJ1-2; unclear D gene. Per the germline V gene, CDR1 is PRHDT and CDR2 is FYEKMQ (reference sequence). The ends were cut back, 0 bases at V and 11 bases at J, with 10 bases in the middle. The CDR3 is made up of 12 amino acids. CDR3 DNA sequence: TGTGCCAGCAGCTTAGGTCCCGGGGATTACACCTTC. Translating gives CASSLGPGDYTF.

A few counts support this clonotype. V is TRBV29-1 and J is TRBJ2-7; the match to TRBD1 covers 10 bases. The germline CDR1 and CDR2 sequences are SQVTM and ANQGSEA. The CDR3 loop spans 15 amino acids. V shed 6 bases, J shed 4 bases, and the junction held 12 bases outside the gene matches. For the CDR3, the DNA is TGCAGCGTCGCCGGGGTGGGACAGGGGTTATACGAGCAGTACTTC. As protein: CSVAGVGQGLYEQYF.

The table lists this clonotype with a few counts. The CDR3 sequence: CASGLNLARIYNEQFF. CDR3 coding DNA: TGTGCTAGTGGTTTGAACCTAGCGAGGATCTACAATGAGCAGTTCTTC. J is TRBJ2-1 and V is TRBV12-5; a weak D match, TRBD2 (6 bases). The CDR3 consists of 16 residues. The V gene lost 2 bases and the J gene lost 3 bases, with 14 bases spanning the gap. The germline gives CDR1 LGHNT, CDR2 FRNRAP.

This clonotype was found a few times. CDR3 sequence: CASTDTGVYGYTF. The CDR3 DNA reads TGTGCCAGCACCGATACAGGGGTCTATGGCTACACCTTC. The J gene is TRBJ1-2, the V gene TRBV6-1; 7 positions match TRBD1. The V gene's germline CDR1 is MNHNS and CDR2 SASEGT. The ends lost 7 bases at V and 4 bases at J; junction bases unmatched: 6. The length of the CDR3 is 13 residues.

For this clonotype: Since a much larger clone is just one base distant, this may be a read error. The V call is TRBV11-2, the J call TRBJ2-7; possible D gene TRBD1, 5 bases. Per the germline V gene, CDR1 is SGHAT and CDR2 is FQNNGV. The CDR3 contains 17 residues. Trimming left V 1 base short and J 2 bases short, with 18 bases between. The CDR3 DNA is TGTGCCAGCAGCTTAGGTTTAAGGGGATATCGTGCCTACGAGCAGTACTTC. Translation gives CASSLGLRGYRAYEQYF.

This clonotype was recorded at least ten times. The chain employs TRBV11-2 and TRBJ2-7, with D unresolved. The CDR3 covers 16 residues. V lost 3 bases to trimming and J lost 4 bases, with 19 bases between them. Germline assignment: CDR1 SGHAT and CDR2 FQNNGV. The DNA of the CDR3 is TGTGCCAGCAGCTTTGGTCTGGCTAGGTTGGCGTACGAGCAGTACTTC. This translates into CASSFGLARLAYEQYF.

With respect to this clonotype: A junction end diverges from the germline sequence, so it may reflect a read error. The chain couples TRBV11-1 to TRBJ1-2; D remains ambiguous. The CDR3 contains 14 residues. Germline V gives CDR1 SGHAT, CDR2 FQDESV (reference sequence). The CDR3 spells CASSHPSLLNGHTF. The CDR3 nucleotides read TGTGCCAGCAGCCACCCGAGCCTCCTCAATGGCCACACCTTC.